This T cell receptor (beta chain) was obtained from a study of long-term antiretroviral therapy in people with HIV. CDR3 length: 14 residues. Trimming took 3 bases from V and 2 from J, leaving 8 bases between them. From germline, CDR1 is MDHEN and CDR2 SYDVKM. Survey-level resolution applied to immunoSEQ assay v3.0. The protocol was immunoSEQ multiplex PCR, while the TCRdb copy is restricted to in-frame clones and leaves out a portion. The sample includes around 6,000 clones, more than 60% of them seen just once. This clonotype was sampled from a man in his forties or fifties with HIV. This material consisted of unsorted PBMCs, taken 0.5 years before starting antiretroviral therapy. This chain joins TRBV28 and TRBJ1-5; D not certain. CDR3 loop: CASSFRGGNQPQHF. As DNA, the CDR3 is TGTGCCAGCAGTTTTAGAGGAGGCAATCAGCCCCAGCATTTT.